The source of this T cell receptor beta chain is a study of regulatory T cells in long-lasting Graves disease (dated by TCRdb to the early 2020s). Describing the broader study: Newly diagnosed Graves' disease patients had taken antithyroid drugs for less than 3 months. This study used TCR sequencing and RNA sequencing of peripheral blood to compare persistent Graves' disease patients against newly diagnosed Graves' disease patients. The study took place in China and was registered as a clinical trial. TCR sequencing covered around 13 persistent and around 20 newly diagnosed Graves' disease patients, 33 samples in total.

Per the publication, the time point label means: newly diagnosed GD, antithyroid drugs for less than 3 months. RNA was extracted from PBMCs in TRIzol for both TCR sequencing and RNA sequencing. The diagnosis of Graves' disease was made according to American Thyroid Association guidelines. Recruitment of patients was carried out at an endocrinology department in Xi'an, China. Each patient gave 7.5 to 10 milliliters of peripheral blood, collected in an EDTA anticoagulant tube. Ficoll Paque Plus density gradient separation was used to isolate PBMCs, and no additional T cell sorting was done. RNA quality was checked with an Agilent 2100 Bioanalyzer and agarose gel, and concentration with a NanoDrop 2000. Here is what the overall study found, with its caveats: Only peripheral blood was studied, because thyroid tissue, the primary lesion, was inaccessible. Compared with newly diagnosed patients, persistent Graves' disease patients had lower TCR Shannon entropy and fewer highly expanded clones, which suggests clonal expansion. Sequencing and analysis were limited to the TCR beta chain. Patients with persistent disease shared more public clonotypes (about 2,500) than newly diagnosed patients did (around 1,000). As a limitation, the authors acknowledged that the small sample size may reduce accuracy.

Library prep was done by multiplex PCR. The sequencing machine was an Illumina HiSeq 4000. TCR beta libraries were built with iRepertoire HTBI primers and Arm-PCR amplification of CDR3 regions. Gel purification was performed on PCR products prior to sequencing. The study's processing was this. Gene usage analysis of CDR3 amino acid clonotypes relied on the roughly 60 TRBV and 15 or so TRBJ segments identified across samples. COPE and FqMerger were used to merge filtered high-quality paired reads into contigs. Contigs were aligned with BLAST to IMGT TRBV, TRBD and TRBJ reference genes, and CDR3 was defined per IMGT. Highly expanded clones were defined as clonotypes with a frequency above 0.1%. Shannon entropy served as the measure of repertoire diversity, while the Gini coefficient captured V-J evenness. Clonotypes shared by more than one individual were considered public. The public reads were run again by TCRdb, first through fastp at Q25 and then through MiXCR, and only productive beta chains were kept. Each CDR3 protein gets just one entry, which takes the most common genes and DNA from the rows behind it. For this entry, the V and J calls and clone size follow TCRdb and not the study's own pipeline. The sample table records around 250,000 distinct CDR3 sequences; approximately 16% of these occur just once. The top ten clonotypes cover approximately 24% of the sample.

This clonotype came up many times. What this receptor recognizes is not known. Base-call qualities are not available, and no considerably larger clone is one nucleotide away. This TCR derives from a female donor with Graves disease. Sequenced material: peripheral blood mononuclear cells (PBMCs), taken at new diagnosis, from a patient treated with antithyroid drugs.

The DNA sequence is as follows: TGTGCCAGCAGCTTAGTATGGGGGGGGCGCGGCACAGATACGCAGTATTTT. Protein translation: CASSLVWGGRGTDTQYF. Rearrangement joined TRBV11-2 to TRBJ2-3; the D gene is possibly TRBD2, with 7 bases matching. The CDR3 measures 17 amino acids from cysteine to phenylalanine. Here the CDR3 DNA is all that survives: 51 bases in frame from base 1. The germline V gene provides CDR1 SGHAT and CDR2 FQNNGV. V is clipped by 1 base and J by 1 base, and the sequence between their germline boundaries is 15 bases long.